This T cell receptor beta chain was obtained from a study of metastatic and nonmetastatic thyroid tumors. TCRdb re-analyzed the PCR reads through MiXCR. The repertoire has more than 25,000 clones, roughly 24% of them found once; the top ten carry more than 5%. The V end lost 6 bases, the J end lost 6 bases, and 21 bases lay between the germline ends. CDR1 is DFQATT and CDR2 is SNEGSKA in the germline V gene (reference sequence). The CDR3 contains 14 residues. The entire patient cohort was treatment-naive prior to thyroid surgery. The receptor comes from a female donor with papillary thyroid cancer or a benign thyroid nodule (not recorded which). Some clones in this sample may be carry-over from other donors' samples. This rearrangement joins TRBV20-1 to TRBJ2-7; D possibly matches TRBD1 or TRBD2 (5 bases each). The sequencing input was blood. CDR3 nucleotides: TGCAGTGCCACCGGACCGGGACCTTTTGTCGAGCAGTACTTC. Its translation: CSATGPGPFVEQYF.